This TCR beta chain stems from a study of cytomegalovirus exposure and HLA in healthy donors. General observations from the study: The presence/absence work took it that sequencing depth was about the same across donors.

Germline loops: CDR1 MNHNS, CDR2 SASEGT. This CDR3 is 13 amino acids long. Primers included in the PCR were 60 Vbeta and 13 Jbeta primers. Sequenced by immunoSEQ multiplex PCR; TCRdb stores in-frame clones only, minus some. The sample lists roughly 240,000 clones, 70% to 90% seen once, with 0.2% to 0.25% in the top ten. In the case of this clone: Its target is unknown.

The sequenced material came from PBMCs. This chain connects TRBV6-1 to TRBJ2-5, with 8 bases matching TRBD2. Matching the DNA end better, TRBJ2-7 makes the J call doubtful. The clonotype was recovered from a girl aged 2 to 10 in good health and CMV-seronegative. This CDR3 reads CASSRGGSYEQYF. DNA of the CDR3: TGTGCCAGCAGTCGGGGGGGGAGCTACGAGCAGTACTTC.